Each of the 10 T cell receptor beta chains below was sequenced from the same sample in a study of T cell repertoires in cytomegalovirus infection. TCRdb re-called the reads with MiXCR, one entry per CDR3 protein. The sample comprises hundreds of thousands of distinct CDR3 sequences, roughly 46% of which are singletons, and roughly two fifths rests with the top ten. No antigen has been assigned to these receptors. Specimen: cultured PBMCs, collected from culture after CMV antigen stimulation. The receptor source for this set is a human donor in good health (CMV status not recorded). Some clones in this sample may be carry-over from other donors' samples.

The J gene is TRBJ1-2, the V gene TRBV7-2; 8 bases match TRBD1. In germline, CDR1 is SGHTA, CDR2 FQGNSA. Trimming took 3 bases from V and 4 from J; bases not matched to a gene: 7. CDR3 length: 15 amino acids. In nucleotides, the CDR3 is TGTGCCAGCAGCTTCCAGGGGGCGAGTGGCTATGGCTACACCTTC. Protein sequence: CASSFQGASGYGYTF.

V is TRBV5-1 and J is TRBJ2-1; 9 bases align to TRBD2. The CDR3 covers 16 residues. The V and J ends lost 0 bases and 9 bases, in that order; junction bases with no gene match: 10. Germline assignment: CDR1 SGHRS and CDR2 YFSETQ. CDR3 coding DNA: TGCGCCAGCAGCTTGGAAGTGTCTAGCGGGACCGGTGAGCAGTTCTTC. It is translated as CASSLEVSSGTGEQFF.

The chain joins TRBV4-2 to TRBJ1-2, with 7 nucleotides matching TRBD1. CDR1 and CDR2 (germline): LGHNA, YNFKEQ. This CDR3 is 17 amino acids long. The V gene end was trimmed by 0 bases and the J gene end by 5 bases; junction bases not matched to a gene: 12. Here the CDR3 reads CASSQDQATGRMYGYTF. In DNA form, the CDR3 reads TGTGCCAGCAGCCAAGATCAGGCGACAGGGAGGATGTATGGCTACACCTTC.

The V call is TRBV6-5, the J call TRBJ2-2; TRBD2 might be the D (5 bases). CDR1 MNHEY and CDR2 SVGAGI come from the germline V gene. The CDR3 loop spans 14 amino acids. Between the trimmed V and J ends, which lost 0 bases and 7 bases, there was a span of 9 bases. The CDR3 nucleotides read TGTGCCAGCAGTTACTCGAGAGGGAGCGGGGAGCTGTTTTTT. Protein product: CASSYSRGSGELFF.

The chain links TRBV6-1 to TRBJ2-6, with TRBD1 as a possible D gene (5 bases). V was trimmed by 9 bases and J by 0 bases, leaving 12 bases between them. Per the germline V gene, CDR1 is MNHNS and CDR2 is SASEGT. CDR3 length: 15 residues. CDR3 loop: CASGWGVSGANVLTF. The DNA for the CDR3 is TGTGCCAGTGGCTGGGGCGTCTCTGGGGCCAACGTCCTGACTTTC.

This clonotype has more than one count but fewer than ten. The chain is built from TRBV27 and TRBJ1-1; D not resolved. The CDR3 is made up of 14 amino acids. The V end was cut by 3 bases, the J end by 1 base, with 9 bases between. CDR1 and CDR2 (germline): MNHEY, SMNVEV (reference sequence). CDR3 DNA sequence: TGTGCCAGCAGTTTCCGAAGGGAGAACACTGAAGCTTTCTTT. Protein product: CASSFRRENTEAFF.

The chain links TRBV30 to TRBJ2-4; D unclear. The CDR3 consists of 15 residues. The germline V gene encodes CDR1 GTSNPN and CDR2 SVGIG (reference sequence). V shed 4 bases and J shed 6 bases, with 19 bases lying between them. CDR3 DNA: TGTGCCTGGATGAGGCCGGCCGGCGCGAGAAACATTCAGTACTTC. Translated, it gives CAWMRPAGARNIQYF. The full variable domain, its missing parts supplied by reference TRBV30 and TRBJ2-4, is SQTIHQWPATLVQPVGSPLSLECTVEGTSNPNLYWYRQAAGRGLQLLFYSVGIGQISSEVPQNLSASRPQDRQFILSSKKLLLSDSGFYLCAWMRPAGARNIQYFGAGTRLSVL.

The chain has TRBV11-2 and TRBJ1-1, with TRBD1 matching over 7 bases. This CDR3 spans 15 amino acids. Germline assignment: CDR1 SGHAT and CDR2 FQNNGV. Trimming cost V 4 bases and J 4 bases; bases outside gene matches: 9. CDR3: CASSSSDREGTEAFF. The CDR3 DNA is TGTGCCAGCAGCTCCTCAGACAGGGAGGGCACTGAAGCTTTCTTT.

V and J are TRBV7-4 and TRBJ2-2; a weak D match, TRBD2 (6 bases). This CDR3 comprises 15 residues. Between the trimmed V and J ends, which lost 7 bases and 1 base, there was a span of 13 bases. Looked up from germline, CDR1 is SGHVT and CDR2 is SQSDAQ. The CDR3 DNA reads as TGTGCCAGCACCCAACCTAGCGAGAACACCGGGGAGCTGTTTTTT. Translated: CASTQPSENTGELFF.

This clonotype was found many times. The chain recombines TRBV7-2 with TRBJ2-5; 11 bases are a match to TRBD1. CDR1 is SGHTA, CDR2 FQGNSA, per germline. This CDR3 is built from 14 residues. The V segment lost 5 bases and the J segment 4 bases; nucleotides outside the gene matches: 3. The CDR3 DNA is TGTGCCAGCAGCCCGGACAGGGGGCGAGAGACCCAGTACTTC. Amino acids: CASSPDRGRETQYF.